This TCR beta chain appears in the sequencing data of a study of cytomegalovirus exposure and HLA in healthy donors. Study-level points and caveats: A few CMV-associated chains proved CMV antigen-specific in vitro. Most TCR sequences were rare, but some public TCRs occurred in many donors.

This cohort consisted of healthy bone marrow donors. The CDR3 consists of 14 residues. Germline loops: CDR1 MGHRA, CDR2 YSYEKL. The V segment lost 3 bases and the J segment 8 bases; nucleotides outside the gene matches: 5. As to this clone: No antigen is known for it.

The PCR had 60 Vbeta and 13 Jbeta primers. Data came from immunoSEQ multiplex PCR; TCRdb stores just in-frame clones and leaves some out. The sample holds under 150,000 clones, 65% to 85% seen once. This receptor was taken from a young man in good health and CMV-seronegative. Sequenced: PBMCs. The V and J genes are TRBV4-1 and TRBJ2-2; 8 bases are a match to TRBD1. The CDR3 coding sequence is TGCGCCAGCAGCCACAGGGGGCGCGGGGGGGAGCTGTTTTTT. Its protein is CASSHRGRGGELFF.